A single count supports the clone carrying this T cell receptor (beta chain). The antigen is not known. No fewer than two post-ART and no fewer than one pre-ART PBMC samples existed for each donor. After removal of 1 base from V and 7 bases from J, the junction contained 7 bases not matched to a gene. This CDR3 is 18 amino acids long. Germline V gene lookup returns CDR1 SGHTA and CDR2 FQGTGA. Assay version v3.0 of immunoSEQ was used, and it was run at survey level. Target depth was roughly 35,000-50,000 T-cell genomes per sample. Profiling relied on immunoSEQ multiplex PCR, and the TCRdb table lists in-frame clones only, not all of them. The sample consists of tens of thousands of clones, about 93% of them appearing once. The data were taken from a study of long-term antiretroviral therapy in people with HIV. Findings and limits, study-wide: Blood dating 2004 to 2017 may reflect older ART regimens.

Here the sequenced sample was unsorted PBMCs, taken 4.1 years after starting antiretroviral therapy. This clonotype was sampled from a woman aged 50 to 65 with HIV. The J gene is TRBJ2-2, the V gene TRBV7-3; 15 positions match TRBD2. The CDR3 sequence is CASSLIGLAGGLGGELFF. CDR3 nucleotides: TGTGCCAGCAGCTTAATTGGACTAGCGGGGGGGCTCGGCGGGGAGCTGTTTTTT.